The sample holds a few counts of the clone carrying this T cell receptor (beta chain). V was clipped by 3 bases and J by 1 base; unmatched bases: 14. There are 20 residues in the CDR3. Germline CDR1 and CDR2: LGHNA and YSLEER. Clones were sequenced by immunoSEQ multiplex PCR, and TCRdb holds only the in-frame ones, with some missing. The data show 30,000 to 50,000 clones, about 94% seen once. The data were taken from a study of blood T cell repertoires in COVID-19. The rearrangement links TRBV4-3 to TRBJ2-1; 11 bases map to TRBD2. What was sequenced was peripheral blood. This TCR was sampled from a human donor with active COVID-19. The donor label of this sample is uncertain. CDR3 sequence (DNA): TGCGCCAGCAGCCACCAATTAGGGACTAGCGGTCTTATTTCCTACAATGAGCAGTTCTTC. Protein: CASSHQLGTSGLISYNEQFF.